Listed below are T cell receptor beta chains from one sample, sequenced in a study of response to subunit inactivated influenza vaccine. In TCRdb, the RT-PCR reads were re-called with MiXCR into one record per CDR3 protein. Here the sample spans a few hundred thousand distinct CDR3 sequences, 14% being singletons. The starting material was PBMCs from blood, obtained approximately 12 days after vaccination. These TCRs come from a man aged 45-65 years who received an inactivated influenza vaccine. The CDR3 runs from the conserved cysteine through the conserved F or W. D genes are given only for firm matches. The listing skips clone size in some rows; elsewhere it reads once, few, many or a size class.

d_gene	v_gene	abundance	j_gene	CDR3nt	CDR3aa
.	TRBV6-2/TRBV6-3	few	TRBJ2-7	TGTGCCAGCAGACCCCCAGGGCAGGAATTGAACTACGAGCAGTACTTC	CASRPPGQELNYEQYF
TRBD1	TRBV2	few	TRBJ1-1	TGTGCCAGCAGGATCGGGACAGGGTTCGACCGCACTGAAGCTTTCTTT	CASRIGTGFDRTEAFF
.	TRBV20-1	few	TRBJ2-3	TGCAGCGCCAGGGGCTTCACAGATACGCAGTATTTT	CSARGFTDTQYF
TRBD1	TRBV5-6	few	TRBJ2-3	TGTGCCAGCAGCCCCACAGGGGTCACAGATACGCAGTATTTT	CASSPTGVTDTQYF
TRBD2	TRBV25-1	few	TRBJ2-2	TGTGCCAGCAGAACTAGCGGGGCGAACACCGGGGAGCTGTTTTTT	CASRTSGANTGELFF
.	TRBV7-2	.	TRBJ2-1	TGTGCCAGCAGCTTAGTTGGTCACCAAGAGCAGTTCTTC	CASSLVGHQEQFF
TRBD1	TRBV10-3	few	TRBJ2-7	TGTGCCTACGCCCGGGACAGCATTACGGAGCAGTACTTC	CAYARDSITEQYF
TRBD1	TRBV5-1	few	TRBJ1-1	TGCGCCAGCAGCCTTCGGACAGGGGACACTGAAGCTTTCTTT	CASSLRTGDTEAFF
.	TRBV20-1	.	TRBJ2-1	TGCAGTGCTAGAGATCATCAAGACTCAGACAATGAGCAGTTCTTC	CSARDHQDSDNEQFF
.	TRBV20-1	.	TRBJ2-7	TGCAGTGCTAGAGATCGCCCCGTAGCCTACGAGCAGTACTTC	CSARDRPVAYEQYF
TRBD1	TRBV27	few	TRBJ2-7	TGTGCCAGCAGTATACGCTCCCCGGGACAGGGGGCTTACGAGCAGTACTTC	CASSIRSPGQGAYEQYF
TRBD2	TRBV6-1	.	TRBJ2-2	TGTGCCAGCAGGAAACACGGGGGAGGGACCGGGGAGCTGTTTTTT	CASRKHGGGTGELFF
.	TRBV7-2	.	TRBJ2-5	TGTGCCAGCAGCATCGATGAAACGACCCAGTACTTC	CASSIDETTQYF
.	TRBV27	.	TRBJ2-7	TGTGCCAGCAGTTTGATAGCGGCTTCCTACGAGCAGTACTTC	CASSLIAASYEQYF
TRBD2	TRBV3-1	.	TRBJ2-1	TGTGCCAGCAGCCAACAGGTCACTAGCGGGCCCTTGGTCTTC	CASSQQVTSGPLVF
.	TRBV5-1	many	TRBJ1-5	TGCGCCAGCAGCTTGGAAGCTGGGGATCAGCCCCAGCATTTT	CASSLEAGDQPQHF
.	TRBV11-1	.	TRBJ2-2	TGTGCCAGCAGCCCCGGAGGTTGGGGGCGTAACACCGGGGAGCTGTTTTTT	CASSPGGWGRNTGELFF
TRBD2	TRBV10-3	.	TRBJ2-3	TGTGCCATCAGTGGAGCGGGAGCGGGCACAGATACGCAGTATTTT	CAISGAGAGTDTQYF